The 3 T cell receptor beta chains in this list originate from one sample, sequenced in a study of blood T cells in healthy people across ages. A second PCR, run for roughly 7 to 12 cycles, used a sample-barcoded 5' primer plus a J-beta primer mix. Each CDR3 protein gets one entry after TCRdb re-called the 5' RACE reads with MiXCR. The table records over 1,300,000 distinct CDR3 sequences, roughly 59% of them present only once. Sequenced input: blood. The receptors originated from a man in his late teens or twenties in good health.

This clonotype was counted only a few times. The chain recombines TRBV4-1 with TRBJ2-7; maybe TRBD2 (6 bases). Germline V CDR1 and CDR2: MGHRA, YSYEKL. V was pared by 4 bases and J by 7 bases, with 17 bases between. CDR3 length: 14 residues. CDR3 in DNA: TGCGCCAGCAGCCTTCGAGTGGCGGGGAGGGAGCAGTACTTC. Amino acid sequence: CASSLRVAGREQYF.

This clonotype came up a few times. J is TRBJ1-2 and V is TRBV20-1; perhaps TRBD1 as D (6 bases). In germline, CDR1 is DFQATT, CDR2 SNEGSKA (reference sequence). Trimming shortened V by 3 bases and J by 0 bases, and 17 bases separated the two germline ends. CDR3 length: 16 residues. The CDR3 bases are TGCAGTGCTAGTCCCGGACAGAGCGACCCTAACTATGGCTACACCTTC. Translated: CSASPGQSDPNYGYTF.

The chain has TRBV6-6 and TRBJ1-2, with D unresolved. Germline CDR1 is MNHNY and CDR2 is SVGAGI (reference sequence). CDR3 length equals 14 residues. The V gene lost 0 bases and the J gene lost 5 bases, with 10 bases spanning the gap. CDR3 sequence reads: CASSYSSNNYGYTF. The DNA for the CDR3 is TGTGCCAGCAGTTACTCGAGTAATAATTATGGCTACACCTTC.